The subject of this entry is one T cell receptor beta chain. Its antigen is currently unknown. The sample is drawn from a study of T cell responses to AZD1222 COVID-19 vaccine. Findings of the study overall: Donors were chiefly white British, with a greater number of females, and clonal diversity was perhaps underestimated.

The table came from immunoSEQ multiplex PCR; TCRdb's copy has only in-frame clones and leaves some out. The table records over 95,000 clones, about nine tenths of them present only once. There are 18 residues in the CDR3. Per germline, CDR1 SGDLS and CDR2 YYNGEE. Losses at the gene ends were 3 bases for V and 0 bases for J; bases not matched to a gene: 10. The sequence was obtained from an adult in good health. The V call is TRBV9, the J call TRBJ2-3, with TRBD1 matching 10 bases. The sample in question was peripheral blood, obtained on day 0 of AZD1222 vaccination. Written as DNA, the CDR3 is TGTGCCAGCAGCGATAACCCCGGGACAGGGGCTAGCACAGATACGCAGTATTTT. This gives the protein CASSDNPGTGASTDTQYF. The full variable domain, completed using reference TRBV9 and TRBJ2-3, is DSGVTQTPKHLITATGQRVTLRCSPRSGDLSVYWYQQSLDQGLQFLIQYYNGEERAKGNILERFSAQQFPDLHSELNLSSLELGDSALYFCASSDNPGTGASTDTQYFGPGTRLTVL.